This TCR beta chain stems from a study of control samples from healthy donors and cancer patients. Generated by immunoSEQ multiplex PCR, the TCRdb table keeps only in-frame clones and is missing some. The sample carries about 130,000 clones, 90% recorded once. The CDR3 contains 12 residues. The germline gives CDR1 ENHRY, CDR2 SYGVKD. V lost 2 bases, J lost 4 bases, and 5 bases lay in between. This clone was seen just once. The source is a man aged 40-49 years in good health. The chain links TRBV10-3 to TRBJ1-2, with D perhaps matching TRBD1 (5 bases). The sequencing input was blood. The CDR3 region is CAISEGGYGYTF. For the CDR3, the DNA is TGTGCCATCAGTGAGGGGGGCTATGGCTACACCTTC.